Listed below are T cell receptor beta chains from one sample, sequenced in a study of cytomegalovirus exposure and HLA in healthy donors. Generated by immunoSEQ multiplex PCR, the TCRdb table keeps only in-frame clones and is missing some. The sample has more than 90,000 clones, about 80% seen once. Sequenced: PBMCs. The receptors come from a young woman in good health and CMV-seropositive. CDR3s include the opening cysteine and the closing phenylalanine or tryptophan. A D gene is named only where the DNA matches it firmly. Not every row has a clone size; where given, it reads once, few, many or a size class.

clone_size j_call d_call v_call cdr3_aa cdr3_nt
. TRBJ2-2 . TRBV7-3 CASSKVLGAGELFF TGTGCCAGCAGCAAAGTTTTGGGCGCCGGGGAGCTGTTTTTT
. TRBJ1-2 TRBD1 TRBV4-1 CASSRGTGDDYGYTF TGCGCCAGCAGCCGCGGGACAGGGGATGACTATGGCTACACCTTC
. TRBJ1-1 . TRBV29-1 CSVEAGMIAFF TGCAGCGTTGAAGCGGGGATGATTGCTTTCTTT
. TRBJ2-7 . TRBV28 CASSFGGQGTIRRSIYEQYF TGTGCCAGCAGTTTCGGCGGGCAGGGGACCATCAGGAGGTCTATCTACGAGCAGTACTTC
. TRBJ1-2 TRBD1 TRBV5-1 CASSLGGQSTYGYPF TGCGCCAGCAGCTTGGGGGGACAGAGCACCTATGGCTACCCCTTC
few TRBJ1-2 . TRBV19 CASSTWGANYGYTF TGTGCCAGTAGTACGTGGGGAGCTAACTATGGCTACACCTTC
. TRBJ2-3 TRBD2 TRBV12-5 CASGAGTSGTDTQYF TGTGCTAGTGGTGCTGGGACTAGCGGGACAGATACGCAGTATTTT
. TRBJ1-6 . TRBV28 CASAGTGTKSPLHF TGTGCCAGCGCCGGGACGGGGACTAAATCACCCCTCCACTTT
. TRBJ2-7 TRBD1 TRBV9 CASSPSGRQGANEQYF TGTGCCAGCAGCCCCTCCGGGCGACAGGGGGCGAACGAGCAGTACTTC
once TRBJ2-5 TRBD2 TRBV4-1 CASSQAFSKAGAHQETQYF TGCGCCAGCAGCCAAGCTTTTTCAAAAGCGGGAGCCCACCAAGAGACCCAGTACTTC
. TRBJ2-7 . TRBV5-6 CASSLGGQPYEQYF TGTGCCAGCAGCTTGGGGGGACAACCCTACGAGCAGTACTTC
. TRBJ1-6 . TRBV6-6 CASSYRGKSDSPLHF TGTGCCAGCAGTTACAGGGGGAAGTCAGATTCACCCCTCCACTTT
. TRBJ1-3 . TRBV4-1 CASSPGPFSFSGNTIYF TGCGCCAGCAGCCCTGGGCCGTTTTCATTCTCTGGAAACACCATATATTTT
. TRBJ1-4 . TRBV7-7 CASSFRGSCEKLFF TGTGCTAGCAGCTTCAGGGGAAGTTGTGAAAAACTGTTTTTT
. TRBJ2-7 . TRBV6-1 CASTIKAGENEQYF TGTGCCAGCACCATTAAGGCAGGGGAGAACGAGCAGTACTTC
. TRBJ1-4 . TRBV9 CASSASGTGYEKLFF TGTGCCAGCAGCGCTTCCGGGACTGGATATGAAAAACTGTTTTTT
. TRBJ2-7 TRBD2 TRBV4-2 CASSPGTSGRDVSYEQYF TGTGCCAGCAGCCCCGGGACTAGCGGGAGGGATGTTTCCTACGAGCAGTACTTC
. TRBJ2-3 TRBD2 TRBV28 CASSSGVAGVGDTQYF TGTGCCAGCAGTTCCGGAGTGGCGGGGGTGGGAGATACGCAGTATTTT
. TRBJ1-5 . TRBV7-9 CASSLGGGGNQPQHF TGTGCCAGCAGCTTAGGCGGGGGTGGTAATCAGCCCCAGCATTTT
. TRBJ1-5 . TRBV10-1 CASSESGEGNQHF TGCGCCAGCAGTGAGTCGGGGGAGGGTAACCAGCATTTT
. TRBJ2-5 TRBD1 TRBV27 CASSGTGGRVLETQYF TGTGCCAGCAGCGGGACAGGGGGCAGAGTTTTGGAGACCCAGTACTTC
. TRBJ1-1 . TRBV19 CASSKRPGGENTEAFF TGTGCCAGTAGTAAAAGACCCGGGGGGGAGAACACTGAAGCTTTCTTT
. TRBJ2-5 . TRBV5-1 CASSLAGPGETQYF TGCGCCAGCAGCTTGGCTGGGCCAGGGGAGACCCAGTACTTC
. TRBJ2-5 TRBD2 TRBV6-5 CASSSTSGRWETQYF TGTGCCAGCAGTTCAACTAGCGGGAGGTGGGAGACCCAGTACTTC
. TRBJ1-2 . TRBV6-5 CASRPVAVENYGYTF TGTGCCAGCAGGCCGGTGGCGGTGGAGAACTATGGCTACACCTTC
. TRBJ1-2 TRBD1 TRBV27 CASSFQGTGNYGYTF TGTGCCAGCAGTTTTCAAGGGACAGGGAACTATGGCTACACCTTC
. TRBJ2-7 . TRBV4-2 CASSQVGEPYEQYF TGTGCCAGCAGCCAAGTAGGAGAACCCTACGAGCAGTACTTC
. TRBJ2-1 . TRBV6-4 CASSDSYRGEQFF TGTGCCAGCAGTGACTCGTATAGGGGTGAGCAGTTCTTC
. TRBJ2-1 TRBD1 TRBV28 CALQGQGAWNEQFF TGTGCCCTACAGGGACAGGGGGCCTGGAATGAGCAGTTCTTC
. TRBJ2-3 TRBD1 TRBV5-1 CASSLGQGAADTQYF TGCGCCAGCAGCTTGGGGCAGGGGGCCGCAGATACGCAGTATTTT
once TRBJ2-7 TRBD2 TRBV11-2 CASSLDRLAGIEQYF TGTGCCAGCAGCTTAGATCGACTAGCGGGAATCGAGCAGTACTTC
. TRBJ1-4 . TRBV19 CASSISLRYNEKLFF TGTGCCAGTAGTATAAGTCTCAGGTATAATGAAAAACTGTTTTTT
. TRBJ2-1 . TRBV2 CASSESRGSEYNEQFF TGTGCCAGCAGTGAAAGTAGAGGGTCGGAGTACAATGAGCAGTTCTTC
. TRBJ1-2 TRBD1 TRBV9 CASSVATGGGYTF TGTGCCAGCAGCGTAGCTACAGGGGGTGGCTACACCTTC
. TRBJ1-2 . TRBV7-9 CASNPGTFGYTF TGTGCCAGCAACCCCGGGACATTTGGCTACACCTTC
. TRBJ1-1 . TRBV5-6 CASSLGQVEAFF TGTGCCAGCAGCTTGGGACAGGTTGAAGCTTTCTTT
. TRBJ2-5 . TRBV7-9 CASSLGPEETQYF TGTGCCAGCAGCTTAGGTCCCGAAGAGACCCAGTACTTC
. TRBJ2-1 . TRBV15 CATSPGGGKYNEQFF TGTGCCACCTCCCCCGGCGGAGGAAAATACAATGAGCAGTTCTTC
. TRBJ1-1 . TRBV15 CATSQDRNTEAFF TGTGCCACCAGCCAAGACAGAAACACTGAAGCTTTCTTT
. TRBJ1-2 . TRBV21-1 CASSNRQGAPYGYTF TGTGCCAGCAGCAACCGACAGGGGGCCCCCTATGGCTACACCTTC
. TRBJ1-5 TRBD1 TRBV6-4 CASSGQGVGGSNQPQHF TGTGCCAGCAGTGGACAGGGGGTTGGTGGAAGCAATCAGCCCCAGCATTTT
. TRBJ2-3 . TRBV5-1 CASSLLGSDTQYF TGCGCCAGCAGCTTGTTGGGCTCAGATACGCAGTATTTT
. TRBJ1-5 TRBD1 TRBV2 CASKQGPGNQPQHF TGTGCCAGCAAACAGGGGCCCGGCAATCAGCCCCAGCATTTT
once TRBJ1-1 TRBD1 TRBV28 CASRAGGHTEAFF TGTGCCAGCAGAGCAGGGGGACACACTGAAGCTTTCTTT
. TRBJ2-5 . TRBV9 CASSFLARSETQYF TGTGCCAGCAGCTTCTTAGCCCGTTCGGAGACCCAGTACTTC
. TRBJ1-1 TRBD1 TRBV5-4 CASTYGTGIGYTEAFF TGTGCCAGCACCTATGGGACAGGGATTGGGTACACTGAAGCTTTCTTT
few TRBJ2-6 . TRBV4-1 CASSQGPAAGANVLTF TGCGCCAGCAGCCAAGGACCGGCGGCGGGGGCCAACGTCCTGACTTTC
. TRBJ1-1 TRBD1 TRBV11-2 CASSPGTVEAFF TGTGCCAGCAGCCCTGGGACAGTTGAAGCTTTCTTT
. TRBJ2-1 . TRBV7-9 CASSSGYNEQFF TGTGCCAGCAGCTCGGGATACAATGAGCAGTTCTTC
. TRBJ2-7 TRBD2 TRBV7-9 CASSSTGLGSYEQYF TGTGCCAGCAGCTCGACCGGACTAGGTAGCTACGAGCAGTACTTC
once TRBJ2-5 TRBD2 TRBV5-4 CASRTGLAGGQETQYF TGTGCCAGCAGGACGGGACTAGCGGGAGGACAAGAGACCCAGTACTTC
. TRBJ1-1 TRBD1 TRBV7-8 CASSLSGGVNTEAFF TGTGCCAGCAGCTTATCAGGGGGAGTCAACACTGAAGCTTTCTTT
. TRBJ2-1 . TRBV5-1 CASSPTGGEAYNEQFF TGCGCCAGCAGTCCCACAGGGGGGGAGGCCTACAATGAGCAGTTCTTC